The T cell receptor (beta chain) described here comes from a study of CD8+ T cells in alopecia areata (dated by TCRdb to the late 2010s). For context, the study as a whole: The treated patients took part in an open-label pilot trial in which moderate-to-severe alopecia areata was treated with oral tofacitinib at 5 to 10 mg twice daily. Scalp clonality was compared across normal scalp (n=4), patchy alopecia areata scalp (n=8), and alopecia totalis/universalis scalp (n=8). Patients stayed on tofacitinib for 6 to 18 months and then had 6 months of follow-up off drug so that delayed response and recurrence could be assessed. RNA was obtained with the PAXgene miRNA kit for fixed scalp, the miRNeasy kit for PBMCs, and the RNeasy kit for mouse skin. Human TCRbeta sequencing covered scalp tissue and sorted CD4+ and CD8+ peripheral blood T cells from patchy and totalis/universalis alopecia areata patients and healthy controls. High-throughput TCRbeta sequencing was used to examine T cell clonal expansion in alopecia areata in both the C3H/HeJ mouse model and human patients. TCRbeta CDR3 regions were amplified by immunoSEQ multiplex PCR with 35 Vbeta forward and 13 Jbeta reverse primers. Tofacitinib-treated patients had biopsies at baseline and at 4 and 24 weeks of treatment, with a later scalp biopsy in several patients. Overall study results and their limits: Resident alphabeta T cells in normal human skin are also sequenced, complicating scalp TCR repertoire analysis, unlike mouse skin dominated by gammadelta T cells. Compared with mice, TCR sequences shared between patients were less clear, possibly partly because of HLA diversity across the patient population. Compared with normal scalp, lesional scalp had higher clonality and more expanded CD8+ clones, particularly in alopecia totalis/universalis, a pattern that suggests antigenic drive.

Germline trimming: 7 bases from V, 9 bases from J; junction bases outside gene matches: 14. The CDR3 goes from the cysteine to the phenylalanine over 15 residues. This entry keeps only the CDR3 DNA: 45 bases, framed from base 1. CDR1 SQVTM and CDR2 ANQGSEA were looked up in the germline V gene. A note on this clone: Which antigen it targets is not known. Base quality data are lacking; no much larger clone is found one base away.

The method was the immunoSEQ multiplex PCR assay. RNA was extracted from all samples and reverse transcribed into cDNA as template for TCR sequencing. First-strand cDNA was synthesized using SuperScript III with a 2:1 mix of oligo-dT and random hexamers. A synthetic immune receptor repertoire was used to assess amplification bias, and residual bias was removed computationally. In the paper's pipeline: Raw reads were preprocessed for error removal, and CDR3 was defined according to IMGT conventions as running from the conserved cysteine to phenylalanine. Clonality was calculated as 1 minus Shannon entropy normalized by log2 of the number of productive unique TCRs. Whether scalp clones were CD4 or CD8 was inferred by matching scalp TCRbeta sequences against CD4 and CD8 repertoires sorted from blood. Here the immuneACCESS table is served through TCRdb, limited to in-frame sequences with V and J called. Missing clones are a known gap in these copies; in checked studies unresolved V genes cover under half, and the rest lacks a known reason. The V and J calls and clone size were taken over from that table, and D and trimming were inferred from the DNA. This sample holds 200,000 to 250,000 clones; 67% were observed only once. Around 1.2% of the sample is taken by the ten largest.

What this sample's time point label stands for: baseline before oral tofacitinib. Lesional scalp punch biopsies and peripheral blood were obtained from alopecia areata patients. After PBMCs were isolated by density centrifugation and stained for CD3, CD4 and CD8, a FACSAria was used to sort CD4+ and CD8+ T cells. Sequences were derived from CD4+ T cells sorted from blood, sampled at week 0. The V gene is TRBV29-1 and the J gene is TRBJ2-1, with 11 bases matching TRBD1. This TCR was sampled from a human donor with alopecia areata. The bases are TGCAGCGCCAGATTAGGGACAGGGGGTTATGGTGAGCAGTTCTTC. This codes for CSARLGTGGYGEQFF.